These 19 T cell receptor beta chains share one sample of origin, sequenced in a study of blood T cells in healthy people across ages. Through a sample-barcoded 5' primer and a J-beta primer mix, a second PCR was run for roughly 6 to 11 cycles. Each CDR3 protein is one row after TCRdb ran MiXCR on the 5' RACE reads. Altogether some 1 million distinct CDR3 sequences are present, around 43% being singletons, with the ten largest covering approximately 19%. Input material: blood. The receptors here all came from an older woman in good health.

With respect to this clonotype: One junction end disagrees with the germline gene, perhaps due to a read error. The chain has TRBV7-2 and TRBJ2-7; TRBD2 is a possible D gene (6 bases). The J call could be wrong; TRBJ2-5 is a better fit for the DNA end. The CDR3 is 15 amino acids. CDR1 is SGHTA, CDR2 FQGNSA, per germline. CDR3 sequence reads: CASSTASVLQGTQYF. As DNA, the CDR3 is TGTGCCAGCAGCACCGCTAGCGTCCTCCAAGGGACCCAGTACTTC.

This clonotype occurred a few times. V and J are TRBV4-1 and TRBJ2-7, with D perhaps matching TRBD2 (5 bases). CDR3 length: 13 residues. The germline V gene has CDR1 MGHRA and CDR2 YSYEKL. Trimming removed 0 bases from V and 3 bases from J, with 6 bases in between. CDR3 amino acids: CASSQERGYEQYF. CDR3 nucleotide sequence: TGCGCCAGCAGCCAAGAACGGGGCTACGAGCAGTACTTC.

The rearrangement joins TRBV28 to TRBJ1-2; 8 nucleotides line up with TRBD1. The germline gives CDR1 MDHEN, CDR2 SYDVKM. The CDR3 is 17 amino acids. Trimming at V came to 7 bases and at J to 8 bases, leaving 21 bases not matched to a gene. The CDR3 DNA follows: TGTGCCAGCAACCAACCCACAACCGAGGCCAGGGGGCGAGGCTACACCTTC. Protein product: CASNQPTTEARGRGYTF.

This chain connects TRBV10-3 to TRBJ2-1; D is perhaps TRBD1 or TRBD2 (5 bases each). With 0 bases removed from V and 4 bases from J, the gap between germline ends came to 19 bases. There are 18 residues in the CDR3. Germline lookup yields CDR1 ENHRY and CDR2 SYGVKD. The CDR3 protein is CAISESGWGSSRYNEQFF. The CDR3 nucleotides read TGTGCCATCAGTGAGTCTGGATGGGGGTCGAGCCGGTACAATGAGCAGTTCTTC.

The chain couples TRBV29-1 to TRBJ2-5, with 10 bases identical to TRBD2. The length of the CDR3 is 15 residues. V gave up 1 base and J gave up 11 bases; unmatched junction bases: 13. CDR1 is SQVTM, CDR2 ANQGSEA, per germline. In DNA form, the CDR3 reads TGCAGCGTTGAAGGGCTAGCGGGAGACGGGATTGGGCAGTACTTC. Its translation is CSVEGLAGDGIGQYF.

The sample holds many counts of this clonotype. The chain couples TRBV27 to TRBJ2-1, with D maybe TRBD2 (6 bases). Germline CDR1 MNHEY, CDR2 SMNVEV (reference sequence). The CDR3 is made up of 18 amino acids. Trimming shortened V by 2 bases and J by 10 bases, and 27 bases separated the two germline ends. The CDR3 coding sequence is TGTGCCAGCAGTTTAAGACCCGGGGCTAGCGTATATGATCGGGAGCAGTTCTTC. Residues: CASSLRPGASVYDREQFF.

The chain uses TRBV20-1 and TRBJ2-5; 7 bases match TRBD1. This CDR3 spans 13 amino acids. V shed 5 bases and J 5 bases; nucleotides not matched to a gene: 8. The germline V gene encodes CDR1 DFQATT and CDR2 SNEGSKA (reference sequence). DNA of the CDR3: TGCAGTGCTCAAGACAGGGACCCGGAGACCCAGTACTTC. Its translation: CSAQDRDPETQYF.

This clonotype was detected ten times or more. The chain is built from TRBV29-1 and TRBJ2-3; TRBD2 matches at 8 bases. This CDR3 is built from 12 residues. Germline CDR1 is SQVTM and CDR2 is ANQGSEA. CDR3 nucleotide sequence: TGCAGTTCGGGAGGGATGCCAGATACGCAGTATTTT. Encoded protein: CSSGGMPDTQYF.

In this sample, this clonotype turned up once. A single base separates this from a much larger clone, so it may be a read error. V gene TRBV5-4 combines with J gene TRBJ1-2; 8 positions match TRBD1. Unmatched junction bases numbered 0, after V lost 3 bases and J lost 2 bases. Germline-derived CDR1 and CDR2 are SGHNT and YYREEE (reference sequence). The CDR3 sequence is 13 residues long. In DNA form, the CDR3 reads TGTGCCAGCAGCTGGACAGGGAACTATGGCTACACCTTC. Protein sequence: CASSWTGNYGYTF.

This clonotype came up a few times. The chain couples TRBV20-1 to TRBJ2-7, with 8 bases matching TRBD2. J lost 3 bases, V lost 1 base, and 8 bases had no gene match. CDR1 and CDR2 from the germline V gene are DFQATT and SNEGSKA (reference sequence). The CDR3 spans 15 residues. DNA for the CDR3: TGCAGTGCTAGAGCCGATAGCGGGAATGGCTACGAGCAGTACTTC. Translating gives CSARADSGNGYEQYF.

The chain joins TRBV15 to TRBJ2-1, with 8 bases fitting TRBD2. This CDR3 contains 14 residues. V shed 1 base and J 6 bases; nucleotides not matched to a gene: 2. In germline, CDR1 is LNHNV, CDR2 YYDKDF (reference sequence). The CDR3 nucleotides are TGTGCCACCAGCAGAGCAACTAGCGGCAATGAGCAGTTCTTC. This sequence encodes CATSRATSGNEQFF. The full variable domain, rest sourced from reference TRBV15 and TRBJ2-1, is DAMVIQNPRYQVTQFGKPVTLSCSQTLNHNVMYWYQQKSSQAPKLLFHYYDKDFNNEADTPDNFQSRRPNTSFCFLDIRSPGLGDTAMYLCATSRATSGNEQFFGPGTRLTVL.

This clonotype has more than one count but fewer than ten. The CDR3 DNA reads as TGTGCCAGCAGCCAAGAGGGGTCGGCAAGCCCACAGTATTTT. Its translation: CASSQEGSASPQYF. This rearrangement joins TRBV3-1 to TRBJ2-3; D not certain. The CDR3 covers 14 residues. Germline lookup yields CDR1 LGHDT and CDR2 YNNKEL (reference sequence). V was shortened by 0 bases and J by 12 bases, with 16 bases between the two germline ends.

There are a few counts of this clonotype. The V and J genes are TRBV6-5 and TRBJ1-2; D may be TRBD1 (6 bases). Deletions cut 2 bases from V and 3 bases from J, with 16 bases between. Germline V CDR1 and CDR2: MNHEY, SVGAGI. The CDR3 contains 16 residues. CDR3 nucleotides: TGTGCCAGCAGTTACACCCGTCGGGGACAATACTATGGCTACACCTTC. This sequence encodes CASSYTRRGQYYGYTF.

This clonotype has a count of ten or more. The V and J genes are TRBV28 and TRBJ2-4; 11 positions agree with TRBD1. V was clipped by 4 bases and J by 1 base; unmatched bases: 6. The CDR3 is made up of 17 amino acids. CDR1 is MDHEN, CDR2 SYDVKM, per germline. CDR3 protein: CASSSNGQGAAKNIQYF. For the CDR3, the DNA is TGTGCCAGCAGTTCTAACGGACAGGGGGCCGCCAAAAACATTCAGTACTTC.

This clonotype was detected many times. This chain joins TRBV7-2 and TRBJ1-6; unclear D gene. Deletions cut 1 base from V and 7 bases from J, with 5 bases between. This CDR3 is 13 amino acids long. CDR1 SGHTA and CDR2 FQGNSA come from the germline V gene. CDR3 nucleotide sequence: TGTGCCAGCAGCTTAGAAGGAAATTCACCCCTCCACTTT. Protein product: CASSLEGNSPLHF.

This sequence joins TRBV12-3 or TRBV12-4 and TRBJ2-7, with 9 nucleotides matching TRBD2. The CDR3 runs 14 residues. J gave up 2 bases and V 6 bases, and 5 bases lay outside the gene matches. This CDR3 reads CASSRSGGTYEQYF. CDR3 in DNA: TGTGCCAGCAGCCGAAGCGGGGGGACCTACGAGCAGTACTTC.

The chain combines TRBV7-2 with TRBJ2-1, with D perhaps matching TRBD2 (5 bases). This CDR3 comprises 16 residues. The germline V gene has CDR1 SGHTA and CDR2 FQGNSA. V was cut by 7 bases and J by 0 bases, with 16 bases left in between. The CDR3 sequence is CASTLSWRSSYNEQFF. The CDR3 coding sequence is TGTGCCAGCACCCTTAGTTGGAGGAGCTCCTACAATGAGCAGTTCTTC.

The rearrangement uses TRBV24-1 and TRBJ2-3; 7 bases line up with TRBD1. The V gene end was trimmed by 4 bases and the J gene end by 2 bases; junction bases not matched to a gene: 5. The CDR3 covers 15 residues. Germline lookup yields CDR1 KGHDR and CDR2 SFDVKD. CDR3 protein: CATSELDRATDTQYF. CDR3 bases: TGTGCCACCAGTGAGTTAGACAGGGCCACAGATACGCAGTATTTT.

This chain joins TRBV15 and TRBJ2-5; 7 positions match TRBD2. The ends lost 4 bases at V and 4 bases at J; junction bases unmatched: 0. The CDR3 totals 12 residues. CDR1 and CDR2 from the germline V gene are LNHNV and YYDKDF (reference sequence). In nucleotides, the CDR3 is TGTGCCACCAGCACGGGAGGAGAGACCCAGTACTTC. Translation gives CATSTGGETQYF.